The rows below give T cell receptor beta chains drawn from one sample of a study of T cells in localized non-small cell lung cancer. TCRdb's copy holds only in-frame clones and misses some; the assay was immunoSEQ multiplex PCR. The sample consists of 15,000 to 20,000 clones, 75% to 85% of them appearing once. The sample in question was peripheral blood, obtained before any cancer treatment. Receptors were obtained from a man aged 40 to 75 with stage I lung adenocarcinoma. Both conserved end residues are part of each CDR3. D genes are given only for firm matches. Only part of the rows carry a size: once, few, many, or a class if the clone is expanded.

d_gene: NA
abundance: NA
j_gene: TRBJ1-1
v_gene: TRBV7-3
CDR3aa: CASSNRGATEAFF
CDR3nt: TGTGCCAGCAGCAACCGTGGGGCCACTGAAGCTTTCTTT

d_gene: NA
abundance: NA
j_gene: TRBJ2-7
v_gene: TRBV21-1
CDR3aa: CASSKSDSYEQYF
CDR3nt: TGTGCCAGCAGCAAATCGGACAGCTACGAGCAGTACTTC

d_gene: NA
abundance: NA
j_gene: TRBJ2-3
v_gene: TRBV28
CDR3aa: CASSLTASTDTQYF
CDR3nt: TGTGCCAGCAGTTTAACCGCTAGCACAGATACGCAGTATTTT

d_gene: NA
abundance: NA
j_gene: TRBJ1-1
v_gene: TRBV7-8
CDR3aa: CASSLGQNMNTEAFF
CDR3nt: TGTGCCAGCAGCTTAGGGCAGAACATGAACACTGAAGCTTTCTTT

d_gene: NA
abundance: NA
j_gene: TRBJ2-5
v_gene: TRBV6-1
CDR3aa: CASSPGHLGQETQYF
CDR3nt: TGTGCCAGCAGTCCCGGACACCTGGGCCAAGAGACCCAGTACTTC

d_gene: NA
abundance: NA
j_gene: TRBJ1-2
v_gene: TRBV25-1
CDR3aa: CASSESRGYTF
CDR3nt: TGTGCCAGCAGTGAATCTCGTGGCTACACCTTC

d_gene: NA
abundance: NA
j_gene: TRBJ2-2
v_gene: TRBV29-1
CDR3aa: CSGTEGDTGELFF
CDR3nt: TGCAGCGGAACGGAGGGTGACACCGGGGAGCTGTTTTTT

d_gene: NA
abundance: NA
j_gene: TRBJ2-1
v_gene: TRBV7-2
CDR3aa: CASSPDGLAVYNEQFF
CDR3nt: TGTGCCAGCAGCCCCGATGGGCTAGCAGTATACAATGAGCAGTTCTTC

d_gene: NA
abundance: few
j_gene: TRBJ1-2
v_gene: TRBV2
CDR3aa: CASSETPGNDYGYTF
CDR3nt: TGTGCCAGCAGTGAAACCCCAGGGAACGATTATGGCTACACCTTC

d_gene: TRBD2
abundance: once
j_gene: TRBJ2-5
v_gene: TRBV29-1
CDR3aa: CSVVGSGGYIKGTQYF
CDR3nt: TGCAGCGTTGTGGGTAGCGGGGGGTATATCAAGGGGACCCAGTACTTC

d_gene: NA
abundance: NA
j_gene: TRBJ1-3
v_gene: TRBV6-1
CDR3aa: CASSSEAGSGNTIYF
CDR3nt: TGTGCCAGCAGTTCCGAGGCGGGTTCTGGAAACACCATATATTTT

d_gene: TRBD1
abundance: NA
j_gene: TRBJ2-7
v_gene: TRBV5-1
CDR3aa: CASRHSTGFEQYF
CDR3nt: TGCGCCAGCAGACACTCGACAGGGTTCGAGCAGTACTTC

d_gene: TRBD1
abundance: NA
j_gene: TRBJ2-1
v_gene: TRBV6-6
CDR3aa: CASSSRTGANEQFF
CDR3nt: TGTGCCAGCAGTTCCCGGACAGGGGCTAATGAGCAGTTCTTC

d_gene: NA
abundance: NA
j_gene: TRBJ1-2
v_gene: TRBV28
CDR3aa: CASRWRGAFYGYTF
CDR3nt: TGTGCCAGCCGTTGGCGGGGGGCTTTCTATGGCTACACCTTC

d_gene: TRBD1
abundance: NA
j_gene: TRBJ1-1
v_gene: TRBV4-1
CDR3aa: CASSQDTGVNTEAFF
CDR3nt: TGCGCCAGCAGCCAAGATACAGGGGTGAACACTGAAGCTTTCTTT

d_gene: NA
abundance: NA
j_gene: TRBJ2-2
v_gene: TRBV27
CDR3aa: CASSFRRWRDGTNTGELFF
CDR3nt: TGTGCCAGCAGTTTTCGAAGGTGGCGGGATGGGACAAACACCGGGGAGCTGTTTTTT

d_gene: NA
abundance: NA
j_gene: TRBJ2-3
v_gene: TRBV7-2
CDR3aa: CASSLGGTSTDTQYF
CDR3nt: TGTGCCAGCAGCTTAGGTGGGACTAGCACAGATACGCAGTATTTT

d_gene: NA
abundance: few
j_gene: TRBJ2-7
v_gene: TRBV6-1
CDR3aa: CASGVPKGREQYF
CDR3nt: TGTGCCAGCGGAGTGCCCAAGGGGCGCGAGCAGTACTTC

d_gene: NA
abundance: NA
j_gene: TRBJ2-3
v_gene: TRBV12-5
CDR3aa: CASGLGTDTDTQYF
CDR3nt: TGTGCTAGTGGCCTTGGGACGGACACAGATACGCAGTATTTT

d_gene: NA
abundance: NA
j_gene: TRBJ2-1
v_gene: TRBV10-2
CDR3aa: CASSPDYNEQFF
CDR3nt: TGCGCCAGCAGTCCGGATTACAATGAGCAGTTCTTC

d_gene: TRBD1
abundance: NA
j_gene: TRBJ2-2
v_gene: TRBV7-3
CDR3aa: CASSPGQGNTGELFF
CDR3nt: TGTGCCAGCAGCCCGGGACAGGGGAACACCGGGGAGCTGTTTTTT

d_gene: TRBD2
abundance: NA
j_gene: TRBJ2-7
v_gene: TRBV4-2
CDR3aa: CASSQGGGAYEQYF
CDR3nt: TGTGCCAGCAGCCAAGGTGGGGGGGCCTACGAGCAGTACTTC

d_gene: TRBD1
abundance: NA
j_gene: TRBJ1-5
v_gene: TRBV18
CDR3aa: CASSLQGRNQPQHF
CDR3nt: TGTGCCAGCTCACTACAGGGGCGGAATCAGCCCCAGCATTTT

d_gene: TRBD1
abundance: NA
j_gene: TRBJ2-3
v_gene: TRBV19
CDR3aa: CASSDLRGQGTDTQYF
CDR3nt: TGTGCCAGTAGCGACCTCCGGGGACAGGGGACGGATACGCAGTATTTT

d_gene: NA
abundance: NA
j_gene: TRBJ2-2
v_gene: TRBV13
CDR3aa: CASSGLGLSAGELFF
CDR3nt: TGTGCCAGCAGCGGCCTAGGACTTTCCGCCGGGGAGCTGTTTTTT

d_gene: NA
abundance: NA
j_gene: TRBJ1-1
v_gene: TRBV11-1
CDR3aa: CASSSPGREAFF
CDR3nt: TGTGCCAGCAGCTCCCCGGGCAGGGAAGCTTTCTTT

d_gene: TRBD2
abundance: NA
j_gene: TRBJ2-1
v_gene: TRBV7-9
CDR3aa: CASSRGTREVNEQFF
CDR3nt: TGTGCCAGCAGCAGGGGGACTAGGGAAGTCAATGAGCAGTTCTTC

d_gene: TRBD2
abundance: NA
j_gene: TRBJ2-5
v_gene: TRBV11-1
CDR3aa: CASSLGTSGRETQYF
CDR3nt: TGTGCCAGCAGCTTAGGGACTAGCGGGAGGGAGACCCAGTACTTC

d_gene: NA
abundance: NA
j_gene: TRBJ1-3
v_gene: TRBV6-1
CDR3aa: CASSEAHGGSSGNTIYF
CDR3nt: TGTGCCAGCAGTGAAGCGCATGGTGGGTCTTCTGGAAACACCATATATTTT

d_gene: TRBD1
abundance: NA
j_gene: TRBJ1-1
v_gene: TRBV27
CDR3aa: CASSPQVSGQGEAFF
CDR3nt: TGTGCCAGCAGTCCCCAAGTTTCGGGACAGGGTGAAGCTTTCTTT

d_gene: TRBD2
abundance: NA
j_gene: TRBJ2-1
v_gene: TRBV5-1
CDR3aa: CASSWTSGYNEQFF
CDR3nt: TGCGCCAGCAGCTGGACTAGCGGCTACAATGAGCAGTTCTTC

d_gene: NA
abundance: few
j_gene: TRBJ1-1
v_gene: TRBV27
CDR3aa: CASSSTEGAFF
CDR3nt: TGTGCCAGCAGTTCGACAGAGGGAGCTTTCTTT

d_gene: NA
abundance: NA
j_gene: TRBJ2-7
v_gene: TRBV11-2
CDR3aa: CASSRDTIFYEQYF
CDR3nt: TGTGCCAGCAGCCGGGACACCATCTTCTACGAGCAGTACTTC

d_gene: NA
abundance: NA
j_gene: TRBJ1-5
v_gene: TRBV5-1
CDR3aa: CASSPDSYQPQHF
CDR3nt: TGCGCCAGCAGCCCCGACAGCTATCAGCCCCAGCATTTT

d_gene: NA
abundance: NA
j_gene: TRBJ1-3
v_gene: TRBV28
CDR3aa: CASSFLSGALSGNTIYF
CDR3nt: TGTGCCAGCAGTTTTTTATCAGGGGCCCTCTCTGGAAACACCATATATTTT

d_gene: NA
abundance: NA
j_gene: TRBJ1-4
v_gene: TRBV14
CDR3aa: CASSQVRNEKLFF
CDR3nt: TGTGCCAGCAGCCAAGTTAGGAATGAAAAACTGTTTTTT

d_gene: TRBD2
abundance: once
j_gene: TRBJ2-5
v_gene: TRBV9
CDR3aa: CASRVTSGGAVETQYF
CDR3nt: TGTGCCAGCAGAGTAACTAGCGGGGGGGCTGTGGAGACCCAGTACTTC

d_gene: NA
abundance: NA
j_gene: TRBJ2-5
v_gene: TRBV2
CDR3aa: CASSGWGSQETQYF
CDR3nt: TGTGCCAGCAGCGGGTGGGGGTCCCAAGAGACCCAGTACTTC

d_gene: TRBD1
abundance: NA
j_gene: TRBJ1-3
v_gene: TRBV7-2
CDR3aa: CASSLDRGPGNTIYF
CDR3nt: TGTGCCAGCAGCTTGGACAGGGGGCCAGGAAACACCATATATTTT

d_gene: NA
abundance: NA
j_gene: TRBJ2-7
v_gene: TRBV5-1
CDR3aa: CASSLGGAGISYEQYF
CDR3nt: TGCGCCAGCAGCTTGGGAGGCGCGGGGATCTCCTACGAGCAGTACTTC

d_gene: NA
abundance: NA
j_gene: TRBJ2-7
v_gene: TRBV28
CDR3aa: CASSLRYEQYF
CDR3nt: TGTGCCAGCAGTTTACGCTACGAGCAGTACTTC

d_gene: NA
abundance: NA
j_gene: TRBJ1-2
v_gene: TRBV30
CDR3aa: CAWQAGNYGYTF
CDR3nt: TGTGCCTGGCAGGCAGGCAACTATGGCTACACCTTC

d_gene: TRBD2
abundance: NA
j_gene: TRBJ2-3
v_gene: TRBV9
CDR3aa: CASSVGLAGVGTDTQYF
CDR3nt: TGTGCCAGCAGCGTTGGACTAGCGGGAGTAGGCACAGATACGCAGTATTTT

d_gene: NA
abundance: NA
j_gene: TRBJ2-7
v_gene: TRBV10-2
CDR3aa: CARSQGTGYEQYF
CDR3nt: TGCGCCAGGAGTCAGGGAACTGGCTACGAGCAGTACTTC

d_gene: TRBD2
abundance: NA
j_gene: TRBJ2-3
v_gene: TRBV10-1
CDR3aa: CASSGGGLAGVGDTQYF
CDR3nt: TGCGCCAGCAGTGGAGGAGGGCTAGCGGGAGTAGGGGATACGCAGTATTTT

d_gene: TRBD1
abundance: NA
j_gene: TRBJ2-1
v_gene: TRBV9
CDR3aa: CASSAYRDSLDNEQFF
CDR3nt: TGTGCCAGCAGCGCTTACCGGGACAGTCTTGACAATGAGCAGTTCTTC

d_gene: TRBD2
abundance: once
j_gene: TRBJ2-7
v_gene: TRBV5-4
CDR3aa: CASTETSGSYEQYF
CDR3nt: TGTGCCAGCACCGAAACTAGCGGCTCCTACGAGCAGTACTTC

d_gene: TRBD1
abundance: NA
j_gene: TRBJ1-4
v_gene: TRBV7-9
CDR3aa: CASRPYQGENEKLFF
CDR3nt: TGTGCCAGCAGACCCTACCAGGGGGAGAATGAAAAACTGTTTTTT

d_gene: NA
abundance: few
j_gene: TRBJ2-1
v_gene: TRBV28
CDR3aa: CASSLYLYNEQFF
CDR3nt: TGTGCCAGCAGTTTATACCTCTACAATGAGCAGTTCTTC

d_gene: TRBD2
abundance: NA
j_gene: TRBJ2-1
v_gene: TRBV6-5
CDR3aa: CASSRGLAGVYEQFF
CDR3nt: TGTGCCAGCAGCCGGGGACTAGCGGGGGTCTATGAGCAGTTCTTC

d_gene: NA
abundance: once
j_gene: TRBJ2-7
v_gene: TRBV27
CDR3aa: CASSYGQSHEQYF
CDR3nt: TGTGCCAGCAGTTACGGACAGTCCCACGAGCAGTACTTC

d_gene: TRBD1
abundance: NA
j_gene: TRBJ1-1
v_gene: TRBV29-1
CDR3aa: CSVGTGQGGTEAFF
CDR3nt: TGCAGCGTTGGAACAGGACAGGGGGGAACTGAAGCTTTCTTT